Following are 14 T cell receptor beta chains from one sample sequenced in a study of control samples from healthy donors and cancer patients. Measured with immunoSEQ multiplex PCR; TCRdb has only the in-frame clones, and not every one. This table has 100,000 or so clones, roughly 84% appearing once. Material for sequencing was blood. The receptors stem from a woman aged 45 to 65 in good health.

This chain joins TRBV2 and TRBJ1-5; 7 bases map to TRBD1. The J segment lost 3 bases and the V segment lost 7 bases, leaving 6 bases of the junction unmatched. The CDR3 runs 14 residues. Germline CDR1 and CDR2: SNHLY and FYNNEI. DNA of the CDR3: TGTGCCAGCACCAGGAGGGGGCCCAATCAGCCCCAGCATTTT. Translating gives CASTRRGPNQPQHF.

The chain joins TRBV6-5 to TRBJ1-1; unclear D gene. This CDR3 is 15 amino acids long. Per the germline V gene, CDR1 is MNHEY and CDR2 is SVGAGI. Trimming cost V 0 bases and J 1 base, with 9 bases left between them. CDR3 region: CASSYSQVSNTEAFF. The CDR3 coding sequence is TGTGCCAGCAGTTACTCACAAGTATCGAACACTGAAGCTTTCTTT.

This chain links TRBV18 with TRBJ1-4; D call uncertain. The ends were cut back, 1 base at V and 4 bases at J, with 13 bases in the middle. This CDR3 region has 16 residues. Per germline, CDR1 KGHSH and CDR2 LQKENI. Here the CDR3 reads CASSPLGIGNNEKLFF. The DNA of the CDR3 is TGTGCCAGCTCACCACTCGGGATAGGGAATAATGAAAAACTGTTTTTT. The variable domain in full, completed from reference TRBV18 and TRBJ1-4, reads NAGVMQNPRHLVRRRGQEARLRCSPMKGHSHVYWYRQLPEEGLKFMVYLQKENIIDESGMPKERFSAEFPKEGPSILRIQQVVRGDSAAYFCASSPLGIGNNEKLFFGSGTQLSVL.

The rearrangement links TRBV5-1 to TRBJ1-1; D unresolved. The CDR3 contains 14 residues. Germline V lookup: CDR1 SGHRS, CDR2 YFSETQ. With 4 bases removed from V and 1 base from J, the gap between germline ends came to 11 bases. DNA of the CDR3: TGCGCCAGCAGCCCCTCTTTCCCGAACACTGAAGCTTTCTTT. Its protein is CASSPSFPNTEAFF.

This clone was recorded only once. CDR3 nucleotide sequence: TGTGCCAGCAGTGAAGCGGGGGTGGGATACGAGCAGTACTTC. Amino acid sequence: CASSEAGVGYEQYF. The genes are TRBV2 and TRBJ2-7; the D gene could be TRBD1 or TRBD2 (5 bases each). The V gene's germline CDR1 is SNHLY and CDR2 FYNNEI. The CDR3 is 14 residues long. V was trimmed by 0 bases and J by 4 bases, leaving 10 bases between them.

In DNA form, the CDR3 reads TGTGCCAGCAGCTCCCGGGGCAGGGTATTGGAGCAGTACTTC. Its protein product is CASSSRGRVLEQYF. The chain combines TRBV5-6 with TRBJ2-7; D possibly matches TRBD1 or TRBD2 (5 bases each). The CDR3 contains 14 residues. Germline V gene data show CDR1 as SGHDT and CDR2 as YYEEEE. Deletions cut 3 bases from V and 7 bases from J, with 17 bases between.

V is TRBV11-2 and J is TRBJ2-1; D may be TRBD1 (5 bases). The V end was cut by 5 bases, the J end by 7 bases, with 9 bases between. The length of the CDR3 is 12 residues. Looked up from germline, CDR1 is SGHAT and CDR2 is FQNNGV. The CDR3 nucleotides are TGTGCCAGCAGCCCTGACAGAAATGAGCAGTTCTTC. Protein: CASSPDRNEQFF.

V gene TRBV19 combines with J gene TRBJ2-1; TRBD1 is a possible D gene (6 bases). Between the trimmed V and J ends, which lost 4 bases and 8 bases, there was a span of 15 bases. The CDR3 has 14 residues. The V gene's germline CDR1 is LNHDA and CDR2 SQIVND (reference sequence). CDR3 sequence: CASSNRERIDEQFF. The CDR3 DNA is TGTGCCAGTAGTAACAGGGAAAGAATTGATGAGCAGTTCTTC.

The chain is built from TRBV5-1 and TRBJ2-2; 9 bases match TRBD1. The CDR3 has 16 residues. Germline V lookup: CDR1 SGHRS, CDR2 YFSETQ. Trimming cost V 6 bases and J 5 bases; bases outside gene matches: 11. CDR3 amino acids: CASKPPQGASTGELFF. CDR3 nucleotide sequence: TGCGCCAGCAAACCTCCACAGGGGGCGTCAACCGGGGAGCTGTTTTTT.

The chain joins TRBV6-5 to TRBJ1-5; tentatively, D is TRBD1 (5 bases). CDR1 and CDR2 from the germline V gene are MNHEY and SVGAGI. Between the trimmed V and J ends, which lost 5 bases and 6 bases, there was a span of 14 bases. The CDR3 runs to 14 residues. CDR3 protein: CASSSDKGAQPQHF. CDR3 DNA sequence: TGTGCCAGCAGTAGCGACAAAGGGGCTCAGCCCCAGCATTTT.

This chain uses TRBV11-2 with TRBJ2-4, with unresolved D. The V end was cut by 8 bases, the J end by 8 bases, with 10 bases between. The CDR3 has 11 amino acids. CDR1 is SGHAT and CDR2 is FQNNGV in the germline V gene. CDR3 coding DNA: TGTGCCAGCGCCCTGGAAGACATTCAGTACTTC. It codes for CASALEDIQYF.

The genes are TRBV6-6 and TRBJ1-1; 7 positions match TRBD1. Trimming at V came to 5 bases and at J to 8 bases, leaving 8 bases not matched to a gene. The germline gives CDR1 MNHNY, CDR2 SVGAGI (reference sequence). The CDR3 covers 13 residues. For the CDR3, the DNA is TGTGCCAGCAGTACTGACAGGGACTTGGAAGCTTTCTTT. Translation gives CASSTDRDLEAFF.

V and J are TRBV30 and TRBJ1-5, with a weak D call TRBD1 (5 bases). Germline V gene lookup returns CDR1 GTSNPN and CDR2 SVGIG (reference sequence). The CDR3 extends over 13 amino acids. V shed 5 bases and J shed 3 bases, with 11 bases lying between them. CDR3 protein: CAWGDGDNQPQHF. In DNA, the CDR3 is TGTGCCTGGGGGGACGGAGACAATCAGCCCCAGCATTTT.

The chain is built from TRBV19 and TRBJ1-2, with D perhaps matching TRBD1 (6 bases). The germline V and J ends were trimmed by 4 bases and 8 bases, with 17 bases remaining between them. Germline CDR1 and CDR2: LNHDA and SQIVND (reference sequence). This CDR3 region has 14 residues. This CDR3 is CASSNSHRVGGYTF. Here the CDR3 DNA reads TGTGCCAGTAGTAATAGTCACAGGGTTGGGGGCTACACCTTC.